Here is one T cell receptor (beta chain) with its context. The V and J ends lost 3 bases and 3 bases respectively, with 6 bases between them. CDR1 and CDR2 from the germline V gene are SQVTM and ANQGSEA. The CDR3 loop spans 11 amino acids. The source of the sample is a study of OX40 agonist ivuxolimab in advanced cancers. TCRdb's table, derived via immunoSEQ multiplex PCR, lists solely in-frame clones and lacks some. The sample consists of 60,000 or so clones, nearly 90% of them appearing once. The chain combines TRBV29-1 with TRBJ2-7; D possibly corresponds to TRBD2 (6 bases). Source: CD4+ or CD8+ T cells sorted from blood, taken in a trial of the OX40 agonist ivuxolimab. This receptor was identified in an adult with an advanced solid tumor such as melanoma, head and neck, liver or kidney cancer. CDR3 residues: CSVEGGYEQYF. The CDR3 DNA sequence: TGCAGCGTTGAGGGGGGCTACGAGCAGTACTTC.